The 10 T cell receptor beta chains listed next were all sequenced from one sample in a study of blood T cell repertoires in COVID-19. Generated by immunoSEQ multiplex PCR, the TCRdb table keeps only in-frame clones and is missing some. The sample has 400,000 to 550,000 clones, around 88% seen once. Input material: peripheral blood. These receptor sequences come from a woman in her thirties with acute or convalescent COVID-19.

This clone was recorded once. CDR3 in DNA: TGTGCCAGCAGCCCCACCGCGGGTCGGGTCCATGAGCAGTTCTTC. Residues: CASSPTAGRVHEQFF. This sequence joins TRBV11-2 and TRBJ2-1, with D possibly matching TRBD2 (5 bases). There are 15 residues in the CDR3. The V end lost 5 bases, the J end lost 8 bases, and 19 bases lay between the germline ends. Germline V lookup: CDR1 SGHAT, CDR2 FQNNGV.

The table lists this clone with a few counts. This chain uses TRBV2 with TRBJ1-2, with D possibly TRBD1 on 6 matching bases. V was clipped by 8 bases and J by 8 bases, with 12 bases between them. CDR3 length: 11 amino acids. Per germline, CDR1 SNHLY and CDR2 FYNNEI. CDR3 nucleotide sequence: TGTGCCAGCCGAGGGGGGGAGGGCTACACCTTC. Translating it yields CASRGGEGYTF.

The chain carries TRBV24-1 and TRBJ2-1; TRBD1 matches at 7 bases. The CDR3 runs 14 residues. The V gene's germline CDR1 is KGHDR and CDR2 SFDVKD. After removal of 4 bases from V and 8 bases from J, the junction contained 7 bases not matched to a gene. The CDR3 DNA reads TGTGCCACCAGTGAGCCACAGGGGATCGATGAGCAGTTCTTC. Translation: CATSEPQGIDEQFF.

This chain uses TRBV30 with TRBJ1-1; D gene uncertain. Trimming left V 0 bases short and J 4 bases short, with 12 bases between. This CDR3 contains 14 residues. Germline lookup yields CDR1 GTSNPN and CDR2 SVGIG (reference sequence). The CDR3 protein is CAWSVSPFSTEAFF. Written as DNA, the CDR3 is TGTGCCTGGAGTGTAAGTCCTTTTAGCACTGAAGCTTTCTTT.

The chain is built from TRBV10-1 and TRBJ2-7, with 7 positions matching TRBD1. This CDR3 is built from 15 residues. The V gene end was trimmed by 6 bases and the J gene end by 0 bases; junction bases not matched to a gene: 8. Germline V gives CDR1 WNHNN, CDR2 SYGVQD (reference sequence). The CDR3 is CASSLDRVASYEQYF. The CDR3 DNA reads TGCGCCAGCAGCCTCGACAGGGTCGCCTCCTACGAGCAGTACTTC.

CDR3 amino acids: CATSDSRRDSNSNQPQHF. The CDR3 DNA follows: TGTGCCACCAGTGATTCCAGGCGTGACAGCAATAGCAATCAGCCCCAGCATTTT. The chain has TRBV24-1 and TRBJ1-5; TRBD1 might be the D (5 bases). The germline V gene has CDR1 KGHDR and CDR2 SFDVKD. There are 18 residues in the CDR3. Between the trimmed V and J ends, which lost 2 bases and 0 bases, there was a span of 16 bases.

This chain links TRBV2 with TRBJ2-3; weak D call: TRBD2 (6 bases). V lost 3 bases, J lost 6 bases, and 16 bases lay in between. The germline V gene encodes CDR1 SNHLY and CDR2 FYNNEI. CDR3 length: 15 amino acids. The CDR3 DNA follows: TGTGCCAGCAGTGACCCGCGGGATCCATTGGATACGCAGTATTTT. This sequence encodes CASSDPRDPLDTQYF.

The gene calls are TRBV5-1 and TRBJ1-1; a possible D gene is TRBD1 (5 bases). V lost 2 bases and J 5 bases, leaving 10 bases between the germline ends. The CDR3 loop spans 13 amino acids. From germline, CDR1 is SGHRS and CDR2 YFSETQ. CDR3: CASSLAGRTEAFF. The CDR3 coding sequence is TGCGCCAGCAGCTTAGCAGGGCGTACTGAAGCTTTCTTT.

This CDR3 is CASSLQGMIGDEQFF. The CDR3 nucleotides are TGTGCCAGCAGCTTGCAGGGGATGATTGGCGATGAGCAGTTCTTC. The rearrangement joins TRBV5-4 to TRBJ2-1; a weak D match, TRBD1 (6 bases). Germline V lookup: CDR1 SGHNT, CDR2 YYREEE (reference sequence). V was cut by 1 base and J by 8 bases, with 16 bases left in between. There are 15 residues in the CDR3.

The J gene is TRBJ1-3, the V gene TRBV11-1; D uncertain. V was cut by 5 bases and J by 7 bases, with 15 bases left in between. This CDR3 has 14 residues. Germline V gives CDR1 SGHAT, CDR2 FQDESV (reference sequence). The CDR3 region has the DNA TGTGCCAGCAGCCCCGAGACGGGAACGAACACCATATATTTT. It encodes CASSPETGTNTIYF.